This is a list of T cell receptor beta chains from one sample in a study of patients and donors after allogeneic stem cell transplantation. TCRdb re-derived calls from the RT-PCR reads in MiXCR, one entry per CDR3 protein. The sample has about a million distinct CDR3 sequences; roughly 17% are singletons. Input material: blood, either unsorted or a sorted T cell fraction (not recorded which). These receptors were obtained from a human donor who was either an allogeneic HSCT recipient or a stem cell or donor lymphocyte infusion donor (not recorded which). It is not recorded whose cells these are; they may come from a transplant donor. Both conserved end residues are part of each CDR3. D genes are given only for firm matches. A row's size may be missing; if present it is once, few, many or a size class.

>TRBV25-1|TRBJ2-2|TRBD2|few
TGTGCCAGCAGTGAACGAGGCGGGGGGAACACCGGGGAGCTGTTTTTT
CASSERGGGNTGELFF
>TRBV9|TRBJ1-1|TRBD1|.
TGTGCCAGCAGCGTAGGTCCCGGGACAGGGGGCGCGAGGGACACTGAAGCTTTCTTT
CASSVGPGTGGARDTEAFF
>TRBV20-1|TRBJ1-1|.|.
TGCAGTGCTAGAGATTTTGAGGGGGGCACTGAAGCTTTCTTT
CSARDFEGGTEAFF
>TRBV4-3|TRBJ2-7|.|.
TGCGCCAGCAGCCAAGATGCCAGACGGGTCTACGAGCAGTACTTC
CASSQDARRVYEQYF
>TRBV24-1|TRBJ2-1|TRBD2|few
TGTGCCACCAGTGATTCCAGGCGGGGGGCGGAGCAGTTCTTC
CATSDSRRGAEQFF
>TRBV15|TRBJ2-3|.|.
TGTGCCACCAGCACAACAGGACCGAGCGCAGATACGCAGTATTTT
CATSTTGPSADTQYF
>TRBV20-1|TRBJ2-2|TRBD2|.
TGCAGTGCTAGAGATCCCGGGACTACTGGGAGGACCGGGGAGCTGTTTTTT
CSARDPGTTGRTGELFF
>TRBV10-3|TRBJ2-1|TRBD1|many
TGTGCCATCAGTGAGTCCCCGGGACAGCTCTACAATGAGCAGTTCTTC
CAISESPGQLYNEQFF
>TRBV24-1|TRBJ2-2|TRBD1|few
TGTGCCACCAGTGATCGCAGGGGGCAAGCCGGGGAGCTGTTTTTT
CATSDRRGQAGELFF
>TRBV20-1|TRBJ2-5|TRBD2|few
TGCAGTGCTAGAGTGCTTCGAGCGGGGAAGCAAGAGACCCAGTACTTC
CSARVLRAGKQETQYF
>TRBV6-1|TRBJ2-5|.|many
TGTGCCAGCAGTGCGGTCGGAGAGACCCAGTACTTC
CASSAVGETQYF
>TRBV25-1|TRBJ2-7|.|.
TGTGCCAGCAGTGACTCGGGTGTGGAGCAGTACTTC
CASSDSGVEQYF
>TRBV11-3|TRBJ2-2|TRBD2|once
TGTGCCAGCAGCTTAGGGCGGCGGGGGAGTAGCGGGGAGCTGTTTTTT
CASSLGRRGSSGELFF
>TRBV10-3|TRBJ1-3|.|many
TGTGCCATCAGCGGGACTCCGGGAAACACCATATATTTT
CAISGTPGNTIYF
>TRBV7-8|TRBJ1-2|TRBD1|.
TGTGCCAGCAGCCCTGAAGACATCGGGACAGGGTCCTTCACCTTC
CASSPEDIGTGSFTF
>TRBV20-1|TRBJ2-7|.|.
TGCAGTGCTAGACCGCGGGTGAGCTCCTACGAGCAGTACTTC
CSARPRVSSYEQYF
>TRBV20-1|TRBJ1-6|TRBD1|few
TGCAGTGCTAGCGGTATTAACGGGACAGGGGCTAATTCACCCCTCCACTTT
CSASGINGTGANSPLHF
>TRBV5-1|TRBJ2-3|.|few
TGCGCCAGCAGCTCTCTCCAGGGAAGCACAGATACGCAGTATTTT
CASSSLQGSTDTQYF
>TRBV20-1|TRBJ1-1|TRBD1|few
TGCAGTGCCTACGACAGGGGAGGGACTGAAGCTTTCTTT
CSAYDRGGTEAFF
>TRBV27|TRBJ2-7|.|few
TGTGCCAGCAGTTTTTCACAGGGTACCGAGCAGTACTTC
CASSFSQGTEQYF
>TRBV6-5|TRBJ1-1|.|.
TGTGCCAGCAGTTTGAGGGACAACCATAACACTGAAGCTTTCTTT
CASSLRDNHNTEAFF
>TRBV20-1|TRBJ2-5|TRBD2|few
TGCAGTGCTAGAGACCCACTAGCGGGCAAACCCATTCAAGAGACCCAGTACTTC
CSARDPLAGKPIQETQYF
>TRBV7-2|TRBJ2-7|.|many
TGTGCCAGCAGCTCCCAACCTAGCGTGCTAGTCTCCTACGAGCAGTACTTC
CASSSQPSVLVSYEQYF
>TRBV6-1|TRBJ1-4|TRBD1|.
TGTGCCAGCACTTCAGCCGGGACAGGGAGAGAGGGACTGTTTTTT
CASTSAGTGREGLFF
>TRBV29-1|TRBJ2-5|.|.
TGCAGCGTTAGACAGCTCAGGGAGACCCAGTACTTC
CSVRQLRETQYF
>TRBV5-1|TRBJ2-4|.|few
TGCGCCAGCAGCCCCTTAGGGGCGGAGGGGGGAAACATTCAGTACTTC
CASSPLGAEGGNIQYF
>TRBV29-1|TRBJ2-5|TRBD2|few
TGCAGCGTTGAAGGACTAGCGCCGTACCAAGAGACCCAGTACTTC
CSVEGLAPYQETQYF
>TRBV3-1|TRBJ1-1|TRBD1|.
TGTGCCAGCAGCGCTCCTTCACAGGGGTCGGATGAAGCTTTCTTT
CASSAPSQGSDEAFF
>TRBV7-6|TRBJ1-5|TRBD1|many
TGTGCCAGCAGCCCCCAGGGGGGGAATAGCAATCAGCCCCAGCATTTT
CASSPQGGNSNQPQHF
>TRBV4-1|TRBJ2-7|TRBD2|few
TGCGCCAGCAGCCAAGAGGGGACTAGCTTCTCCTACGAGCAGTACTTC
CASSQEGTSFSYEQYF
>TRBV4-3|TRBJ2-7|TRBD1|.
TGCGCCAGCAGCCGACAGCTTTTGGGACAGGCCACCTACGAGCAGTACTTC
CASSRQLLGQATYEQYF
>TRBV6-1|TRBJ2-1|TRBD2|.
TGTGCCAGCTACGGGGGGGATTACAATGAGCAGTTCTTC
CASYGGDYNEQFF
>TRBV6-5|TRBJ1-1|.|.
TGTGCCAGCAGTTACTCAGCGGGGTTCGAAGCTTTCTTT
CASSYSAGFEAFF
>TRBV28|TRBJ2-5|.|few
TGTGCCAGCAGTTCAACCGGGACCCGGTACCAAGAGACCCAGTACTTC
CASSSTGTRYQETQYF
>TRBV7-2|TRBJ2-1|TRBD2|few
TGTGCCAGCAGCTTACGAGCGGGGCCCTTACTTGAGCAGTTCTTC
CASSLRAGPLLEQFF
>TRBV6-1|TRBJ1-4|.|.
TGTGCCAGCAGGAAACAGCTAGGTGGTGAAAAACTGTTTTTT
CASRKQLGGEKLFF
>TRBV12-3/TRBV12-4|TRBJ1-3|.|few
TGTGCCAGCAGTTTCTGGGGGCACGGAAACACCATATATTTT
CASSFWGHGNTIYF
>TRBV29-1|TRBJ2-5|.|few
TGCAGCGGGTACGGGGGAGGAGGGGAGACCCAGTACTTC
CSGYGGGGETQYF
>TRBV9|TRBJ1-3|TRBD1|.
TGTGCCAGCAGCGACCCACCCTGGACAGGTTATGGTGGAAACACCATATATTTT
CASSDPPWTGYGGNTIYF
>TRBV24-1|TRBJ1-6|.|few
TGTGCCACCAGTGATGGGGACATCAATTCACCCCTCCACTTT
CATSDGDINSPLHF
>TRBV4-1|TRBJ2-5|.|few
TGCGCCAGCAGCCAAGGGTTGGGGGGAGGCCCACAAGAGACCCAGTACTTC
CASSQGLGGGPQETQYF